The sequence of this T cell receptor beta chain was determined in a study of cytomegalovirus exposure and HLA in healthy donors. In regard to this clone: Its ends do not fully match the called genes, so a read error is possible.

Germline-derived CDR1 and CDR2 are SSHAT and FNYEAQ (reference sequence). This CDR3 region has 14 residues. The PCR employed 60 Vbeta primers together with 13 Jbeta primers. Using immunoSEQ multiplex PCR, the repertoire was profiled, and TCRdb retains in-frame clones only, with some absent. This sample has 150,000 to 200,000 clones, with roughly two thirds found just once. The chain recombines TRBV7-7 with TRBJ2-1, with 10 positions matching TRBD1. This sequence originates from a woman in her thirties or forties in good health and CMV-seropositive. The sample taken for sequencing was PBMCs. CDR3 loop: CASSRDRGFGEQFF. The CDR3 DNA follows: TGTGCTAGCAGCCGGGACAGGGGCTTTGGTGAGCAGTTCTTC.